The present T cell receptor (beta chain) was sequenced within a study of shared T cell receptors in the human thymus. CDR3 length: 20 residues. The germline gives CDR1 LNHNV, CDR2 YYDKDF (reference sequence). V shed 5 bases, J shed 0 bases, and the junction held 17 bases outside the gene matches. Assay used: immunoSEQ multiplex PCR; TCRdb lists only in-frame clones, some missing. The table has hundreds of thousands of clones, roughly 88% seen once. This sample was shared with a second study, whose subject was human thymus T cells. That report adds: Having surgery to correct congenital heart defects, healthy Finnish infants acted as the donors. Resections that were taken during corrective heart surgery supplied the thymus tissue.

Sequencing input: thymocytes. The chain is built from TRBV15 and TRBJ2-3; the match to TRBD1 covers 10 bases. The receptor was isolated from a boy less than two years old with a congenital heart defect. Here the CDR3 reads CATSGGTPGQGTPSTDTQYF. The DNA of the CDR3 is TGTGCCACCAGCGGGGGGACTCCGGGACAGGGGACTCCTAGCACAGATACGCAGTATTTT. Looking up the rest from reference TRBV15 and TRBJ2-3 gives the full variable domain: DAMVIQNPRYQVTQFGKPVTLSCSQTLNHNVMYWYQQKSSQAPKLLFHYYDKDFNNEADTPDNFQSRRPNTSFCFLDIRSPGLGDTAMYLCATSGGTPGQGTPSTDTQYFGPGTRLTVL.